The 15 T cell receptor beta chains below come from one sample, sequenced in a study of beta chain features in type 1 diabetes. All of the isolated RNA was reverse transcribed, so expressed TCRB transcripts were sequenced. This table comes from immunoSEQ multiplex PCR, and its TCRdb copy is limited to in-frame clones, with some not included. Of 150,000 to 200,000 clones in the sample, over 55% are singletons; the top ten hold about 0.091%. Study-level points and caveats: In all four CD4+ subsets, TCRB CDR3 length was significantly, moderately reduced in type 1 diabetes.

No cognate antigen is known for these TCRs. The sample was naive CD4+ T cells from blood. These receptors all stem from a man in his thirties or forties with type 1 diabetes.

The gene calls are TRBV30 and TRBJ1-1, with D possibly TRBD1 on 6 matching bases. Germline V gene data show CDR1 as GTSNPN and CDR2 as SVGIG (reference sequence). Trimming cost V 7 bases and J 4 bases, with 16 bases left between them. The CDR3 has 13 residues. CDR3 amino acids: CALYRAGSTEAFF. DNA for the CDR3: TGTGCCTTATACAGGGCGGGAAGCACTGAAGCTTTCTTT.

This chain joins TRBV20-1 and TRBJ2-1; D not resolved. Germline CDR1 DFQATT, CDR2 SNEGSKA (reference sequence). The CDR3 runs to 11 residues. Trimming took off 5 bases at V and 5 bases at J, with 7 bases between the two ends. The CDR3 coding sequence is TGCAGTGCTGAGACCCACAATGAGCAGTTCTTC. The encoded protein is CSAETHNEQFF.

This chain uses TRBV6-5 with TRBJ2-3; D is perhaps TRBD2 (5 bases). The germline V gene encodes CDR1 MNHEY and CDR2 SVGAGI. Trimming pared 0 bases from V and 7 bases from J, leaving 8 bases between. This CDR3 has 13 amino acids. The CDR3 sequence is CASSYSRGNTQYF. The DNA for the CDR3 is TGTGCCAGCAGTTACTCCAGAGGGAATACGCAGTATTTT.

The rearrangement uses TRBV5-1 and TRBJ2-5; D remains ambiguous. This CDR3 is 15 amino acids long. CDR1 and CDR2 from the germline V gene are SGHRS and YFSETQ. The V and J ends lost 4 bases and 1 base respectively, with 14 bases between them. CDR3 sequence reads: CASSPRAASQETQYF. CDR3 nucleotides: TGCGCCAGCAGCCCTCGGGCAGCTAGCCAAGAGACCCAGTACTTC.

This clone has only a few counts. The CDR3 region is CASMRGPGSGYTF. CDR3 DNA: TGTGCCAGCATGCGGGGGCCAGGGTCTGGCTACACCTTC. The rearrangement joins TRBV25-1 to TRBJ1-2; TRBD1 might be the D (6 bases). Looked up from germline, CDR1 is MGHDK and CDR2 is SYGVNS. Trimming cost V 7 bases and J 7 bases, with 16 bases left between them. This CDR3 is built from 13 residues.

The gene calls are TRBV7-6 and TRBJ1-3, with D unclear. CDR1 is SGHVS and CDR2 is FNYEAQ in the germline V gene. With 5 bases removed from V and 9 bases from J, the gap between germline ends came to 23 bases. The CDR3 runs 16 residues. CDR3 region: CASSVRPLQQEGTIYF. The CDR3 nucleotides are TGTGCCAGCAGCGTACGTCCTCTGCAGCAGGAGGGCACCATATATTTT. Full variable domain (outside the CDR3, taken from reference TRBV7-6 and TRBJ1-3): GAGVSQSPRYKVTKRGQDVALRCDPISGHVSLYWYRQALGQGPEFLTYFNYEAQQDKSGLPNDRFSAERPEGSISTLTIQRTEQRDSAMYRCASSVRPLQQEGTIYFGEGSWLTVV.

J is TRBJ1-2 and V is TRBV30; TRBD1 is a possible D gene (5 bases). CDR3 length equals 11 residues. Germline-derived CDR1 and CDR2 are GTSNPN and SVGIG (reference sequence). V lost 5 bases, J lost 8 bases, and 12 bases lay in between. The CDR3 loop is CAWEGFRGYTF. The CDR3 DNA is TGTGCCTGGGAGGGGTTTAGAGGCTACACCTTC.

V usage is TRBV7-9 and J usage is TRBJ1-1, with D perhaps matching TRBD1 (5 bases). Germline lookup yields CDR1 SEHNR and CDR2 FQNEAQ (reference sequence). The V end lost 5 bases, the J end lost 0 bases, and 7 bases lay between the germline ends. The CDR3 is 13 amino acids. The CDR3 nucleotides read TGTGCCAGCAGCGGACAAGTGAACACTGAAGCTTTCTTT. Translation gives CASSGQVNTEAFF.

Comment on this clone: Within the sample, other DNA sequences also encode this same CDR3. V gene TRBV5-1 combines with J gene TRBJ2-3; D unclear. The V gene lost 0 bases and the J gene lost 1 base, with 3 bases spanning the gap. This CDR3 comprises 13 residues. Germline CDR1 is SGHRS and CDR2 is YFSETQ. The CDR3 protein is CASSLVGTDTQYF. The CDR3, as DNA: TGCGCCAGCAGCTTGGTTGGCACAGATACGCAGTATTTT.

The gene calls are TRBV9 and TRBJ2-3; D is possibly TRBD1 or TRBD2 (5 bases each). Trimming shortened V by 3 bases and J by 9 bases, and 20 bases separated the two germline ends. In germline, CDR1 is SGDLS, CDR2 YYNGEE. This CDR3 spans 15 amino acids. The CDR3 DNA follows: TGTGCCAGCAGCGAGAGTGAGGGTCTGAGGGACACGCAGTATTTT. Its translation is CASSESEGLRDTQYF.

The gene calls are TRBV18 and TRBJ2-3, with TRBD2 as a possible D gene (5 bases). The germline gives CDR1 KGHSH, CDR2 LQKENI. This CDR3 contains 17 residues. The V and J ends lost 3 bases and 0 bases respectively, with 16 bases between them. The CDR3 reads CASSPAPAGVSTDTQYF. CDR3 DNA: TGTGCCAGCTCACCGGCCCCCGCGGGCGTTAGCACAGATACGCAGTATTTT.

The chain employs TRBV29-1 and TRBJ2-3; 10 bases map to TRBD2. The J segment lost 3 bases and the V segment lost 7 bases, leaving 4 bases of the junction unmatched. Germline loops: CDR1 SQVTM, CDR2 ANQGSEA. This CDR3 is 13 amino acids long. In DNA form, the CDR3 reads TGCAGCGAAAGCGGGGGGGCAACAGATACGCAGTATTTT. Translated: CSESGGATDTQYF.

A few counts support this clone. This rearrangement joins TRBV30 to TRBJ1-2; 7 bases match TRBD1. The V and J ends lost 2 bases and 7 bases, in that order; junction bases with no gene match: 7. The CDR3 has 13 amino acids. CDR1 and CDR2 (germline): GTSNPN, SVGIG (reference sequence). The CDR3 region is CAWSNRGMGGYTF. CDR3 in DNA: TGTGCCTGGAGTAACAGGGGTATGGGTGGCTACACCTTC.

The J gene is TRBJ2-4, the V gene TRBV13; weak D call: TRBD2 (6 bases). Deletions cut 2 bases from V and 2 bases from J, with 16 bases between. Germline CDR1 PRHDT, CDR2 FYEKMQ (reference sequence). The CDR3 sequence is 17 residues long. CDR3 sequence (DNA): TGTGCCAGCAGCTTACCTACGGGGCGGGATCCCAAAAACATTCAGTACTTC. Translating it yields CASSLPTGRDPKNIQYF.

This chain uses TRBV21-1 with TRBJ2-2; the table assigns TRBD2, which was not confirmed against the DNA. TRBV21-1 is a recognized pseudogene. The CDR3 runs 17 residues. The DNA for the CDR3 is TGTGCCAGCAGCACGTATGGAGGGGCTCAAGGGACCGGGGAGCTGTTTTTT. Translation: CASSTYGGAQGTGELFF.